The entry below gives a single T cell receptor (beta chain) sequence along with its context. Its antigen is not identified. The assay was immunoSEQ multiplex PCR, and TCRdb's table has in-frame clones only and misses some. The sample contains 100,000 to 140,000 clones, around 89% of which appear only once. The data derive from a study of T cell responses to AZD1222 COVID-19 vaccine. Broader study findings: Spike regions recognized by vaccine-associated CD4 TCRs spanned the protein, led by 160-218 and 743-854.

This sequence was found in an adult in good health. The input for sequencing was peripheral blood, taken on day 0 of AZD1222 vaccination.

CDR3 region: CASRETGSDYGYTF. The CDR3 nucleotides are TGTGCCAGCAGGGAGACAGGGAGCGACTATGGCTACACCTTC. This chain links TRBV28 with TRBJ1-2, with 7 bases lining up with TRBD1. Germline values: CDR1 MDHEN, CDR2 SYDVKM. V dropped 6 bases and J dropped 3; count of bases not matched to a gene: 7. There are 14 residues in the CDR3.